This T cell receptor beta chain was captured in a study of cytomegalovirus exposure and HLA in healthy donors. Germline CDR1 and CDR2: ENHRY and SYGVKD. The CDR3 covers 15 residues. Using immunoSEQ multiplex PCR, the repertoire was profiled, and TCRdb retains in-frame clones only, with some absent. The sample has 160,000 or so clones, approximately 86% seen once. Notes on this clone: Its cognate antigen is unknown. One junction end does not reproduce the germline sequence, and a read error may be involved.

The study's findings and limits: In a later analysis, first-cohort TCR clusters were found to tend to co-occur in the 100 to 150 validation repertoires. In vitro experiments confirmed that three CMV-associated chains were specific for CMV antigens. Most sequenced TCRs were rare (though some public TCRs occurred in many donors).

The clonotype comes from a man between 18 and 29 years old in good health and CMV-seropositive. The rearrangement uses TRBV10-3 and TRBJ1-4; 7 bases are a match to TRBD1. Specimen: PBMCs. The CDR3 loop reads CATSRQGGSNEKLFF. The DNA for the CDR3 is TGTGCCACCAGTAGACAGGGTGGGTCTAATGAAAAACTGTTTTTT.